The text below deals with one T cell receptor beta chain. One junction end disagrees with the germline gene, perhaps due to a read error. This record belongs to a study of CD8+CD57+ T cells in acquired aplastic anemia. This CDR3 comprises 15 residues. Germline CDR1 reads SGHAT; CDR2 reads FQDESV (reference sequence). Genomic DNA constituted the template upon which TCR beta VDJ and CDR3 profiling was performed. TCRdb processed the reads anew with MiXCR; each CDR3 protein has one entry. The data show roughly 250,000 distinct CDR3 sequences, about 80% seen once. Those patients picked for sequencing had displayed CD8+CD57+ cell expansion on flow cytometry.

The TCR was taken from a human donor with aplastic anemia. The chain links TRBV11-1 to TRBJ2-1; no reliable D call. The source material was sorted CD4+, CD8+, or CD8+CD57+ T cells (not recorded which) from PBMCs. CDR3 sequence reads: CASSIAIAAYDEQFF. The CDR3, as DNA: TGTGCCAGCAGTATAGCTATCGCAGCCTACGATGAGCAGTTCTTC. Looking up the rest from reference TRBV11-1 and TRBJ2-1 gives the full variable domain: EAEVAQSPRYKITEKSQAVAFWCDPISGHATLYWYRQILGQGPELLVQFQDESVVDDSQLPKDRFSAERLKGVDSTLKIQPAELGDSAMYLCASSIAIAAYDEQFFGPGTRLTVL.